The 21 T cell receptor beta chains reported below all come from one sample, sequenced in a study of T cells in localized non-small cell lung cancer. Sequenced by immunoSEQ multiplex PCR; TCRdb stores in-frame clones only, minus some. The table records about 17,000 clones, 80% to 90% of them present only once. The sequenced sample was peripheral blood, obtained before any cancer treatment. Source of these receptors: a male donor at least 60 years old with stage II squamous cell lung carcinoma.

The V gene is TRBV9, the J gene TRBJ2-3, with 9 bases lining up with TRBD2. The CDR3 spans 16 residues. CDR1 and CDR2 (germline): SGDLS, YYNGEE. The V gene end was trimmed by 4 bases and the J gene end by 1 base; junction bases not matched to a gene: 7. The chain's CDR3 is CASSFRGGRGTDTQYF. In nucleotides, the CDR3 is TGTGCCAGCAGCTTTAGGGGCGGGAGGGGCACAGATACGCAGTATTTT. The whole variable domain, filled in from reference TRBV9 and TRBJ2-3, reads DSGVTQTPKHLITATGQRVTLRCSPRSGDLSVYWYQQSLDQGLQFLIQYYNGEERAKGNILERFSAQQFPDLHSELNLSSLELGDSALYFCASSFRGGRGTDTQYFGPGTRLTVL.

The V and J genes are TRBV29-1 and TRBJ2-7; TRBD2 matches at 7 bases. After removal of 4 bases from V and 3 bases from J, the junction contained 9 bases not matched to a gene. CDR1 is SQVTM and CDR2 is ANQGSEA in the germline V gene. The CDR3 runs 14 residues. Written as DNA, the CDR3 is TGCAGCGTTGGGACTAGTCTACCGCGCTACGAGCAGTACTTC. Translating gives CSVGTSLPRYEQYF.

This chain uses TRBV5-1 with TRBJ2-2; no definite D call. The germline V gene encodes CDR1 SGHRS and CDR2 YFSETQ. This CDR3 spans 16 amino acids. With 6 bases removed from V and 0 bases from J, the gap between germline ends came to 15 bases. In DNA form, the CDR3 reads TGCGCCAGCACCTTCGGCGGAACTTCGAACACCGGGGAGCTGTTTTTT. It encodes CASTFGGTSNTGELFF.

The chain has TRBV9 and TRBJ2-2; TRBD2 matches at 10 bases. This CDR3 spans 16 amino acids. Trimming at V came to 0 bases and at J to 6 bases, leaving 5 bases not matched to a gene. The germline V gene encodes CDR1 SGDLS and CDR2 YYNGEE. This CDR3 reads CASSVGSGRASGELFF. The DNA for the CDR3 is TGTGCCAGCAGCGTAGGGAGCGGGAGGGCTTCCGGGGAGCTGTTTTTT.

About this clone itself: At one of its ends the junction is not consistent with the germline gene, which may arise from a read error. The CDR3 bases are TGTGCCAGCAGCTTTGCGCCGCCGGGACAGGCTCTCTTC. Translated: CASSFAPPGQALF. V gene TRBV5-6 combines with J gene TRBJ1-2, with 8 bases that match TRBD1. In germline, CDR1 is SGHDT, CDR2 YYEEEE. The CDR3 length is 13 residues.

The chain's CDR3 is CASSKPPGDYEQYF. The CDR3 bases are TGTGCCAGCAGCAAACCCCCAGGGGACTACGAGCAGTACTTC. The chain joins TRBV21-1 to TRBJ2-7; the DNA was not used to check the table's D call, TRBD1. TRBV21-1 is noted as a pseudogene. The CDR3 is 14 residues long.

The rearrangement joins TRBV5-1 to TRBJ1-1, with D hard to call. The CDR3 totals 13 residues. Trimming took off 3 bases at V and 1 base at J, with 7 bases between the two ends. In germline, CDR1 is SGHRS, CDR2 YFSETQ. The CDR3 DNA reads as TGCGCCAGCAGCTCGGAGGAGAACACTGAAGCTTTCTTT. Translated, it gives CASSSEENTEAFF.

Only one count was recorded for this clone. The genes are TRBV28 and TRBJ2-6; D is uncertain. The V and J ends lost 8 bases and 0 bases respectively, with 8 bases between them. Germline lookup yields CDR1 MDHEN and CDR2 SYDVKM. The CDR3 contains 14 residues. DNA for the CDR3: TGTGCCAGCCGTTCCTCCTCTGGGGCCAACGTCCTGACTTTC. It is translated as CASRSSSGANVLTF.

This chain uses TRBV18 with TRBJ2-7; perhaps TRBD1 as D (6 bases). With 3 bases removed from V and 4 bases from J, the gap between germline ends came to 13 bases. The CDR3 has 14 residues. CDR1 is KGHSH, CDR2 LQKENI, per germline. The CDR3 DNA follows: TGTGCCAGCTCACCGTACACAGGGAGTTACGAGCAGTACTTC. Translating it yields CASSPYTGSYEQYF.

The chain links TRBV7-9 to TRBJ1-1; TRBD1 is a possible D gene (5 bases). The V gene's germline CDR1 is SEHNR and CDR2 FQNEAQ (reference sequence). V lost 5 bases, J lost 7 bases, and 8 bases lay in between. The CDR3 length is 11 residues. The CDR3 region has the DNA TGTGCCAGCAGCCCCACAGGTGAAGCTTTCTTT. This encodes CASSPTGEAFF. Drawing the rest from reference TRBV7-9 and TRBJ1-1, the complete variable domain is DTGVSQNPRHKITKRGQNVTFRCDPISEHNRLYWYRQTLGQGPEFLTYFQNEAQLEKSRLLSDRFSAERPKGSFSTLEIQRTEQGDSAMYLCASSPTGEAFFGQGTRLTVV.

The chain links TRBV5-4 to TRBJ1-1; TRBD1 aligns across 8 bases. Unmatched junction bases numbered 4, after V lost 4 bases and J lost 2 bases. Germline V lookup: CDR1 SGHNT, CDR2 YYREEE (reference sequence). The CDR3 spans 14 residues. CDR3 region: CASSPGQANTEAFF. The CDR3 DNA is TGTGCCAGCAGCCCGGGACAGGCTAACACTGAAGCTTTCTTT.

This clone appeared once. The chain joins TRBV28 to TRBJ1-4, with TRBD1 matching 8 bases. CDR3 size: 15 residues. The junction had 8 bases not matched to a gene; V was cut back by 6 bases and J by 5 bases. The germline V gene has CDR1 MDHEN and CDR2 SYDVKM. The CDR3 DNA reads TGTGCCAGCAGCCCATCAGGGGGCGGCAATGAAAAACTGTTTTTT. It codes for CASSPSGGGNEKLFF. The full variable domain, rest sourced from reference TRBV28 and TRBJ1-4, is DVKVTQSSRYLVKRTGEKVFLECVQDMDHENMFWYRQDPGLGLRLIYFSYDVKMKEKGDIPEGYSVSREKKERFSLILESASTNQTSMYLCASSPSGGGNEKLFFGSGTQLSVL.

The chain links TRBV5-8 to TRBJ1-2, with 10 bases identical to TRBD1. The CDR3 consists of 14 residues. V lost 4 bases, J lost 8 bases, and 8 bases stayed unmatched. CDR1 and CDR2 (germline): SGHTS, YDEGEE. CDR3 coding DNA: TGTGCCAGCAGCCTAAGACAGGGGGCACGGGGCTACACCTTC. Protein sequence: CASSLRQGARGYTF.

As DNA, the CDR3 is TGCGCCAGCAGCTTGGGTCCCCAGGTTAGCGGTTACAATGAGCAGTTCTTC. Translated: CASSLGPQVSGYNEQFF. The chain combines TRBV5-1 with TRBJ2-1; the D gene is possibly TRBD2 (6 bases). The CDR3 spans 17 residues. Germline V gene data show CDR1 as SGHRS and CDR2 as YFSETQ. V was cut by 0 bases and J by 4 bases, with 17 bases left in between.

The chain links TRBV5-1 to TRBJ2-1; 7 bases align to TRBD2. The CDR3 sequence is 15 residues long. Germline V gene lookup returns CDR1 SGHRS and CDR2 YFSETQ. V lost 0 bases and J lost 7; bases outside the gene matches: 7. The DNA of the CDR3 is TGCGCCAGCAGCTTGGGTTGGACTAGTATAAATGAGCAGTTCTTC. It translates to CASSLGWTSINEQFF.

The chain has TRBV6-1 and TRBJ1-3, with TRBD1 matching 11 bases. The CDR3 covers 15 residues. The junction had 9 bases not matched to a gene; V was cut back by 7 bases and J by 7 bases. Germline V gene lookup returns CDR1 MNHNS and CDR2 SASEGT. This chain's CDR3 is CASNAGTGGINTIYF. The CDR3 DNA reads TGTGCCAGCAATGCTGGGACAGGGGGTATCAACACCATATATTTT.

The chain has TRBV4-2 and TRBJ2-3; 9 bases fit TRBD2. V gave up 0 bases and J gave up 0 bases; unmatched junction bases: 10. Per germline, CDR1 LGHNA and CDR2 YNFKEQ. The CDR3 loop spans 19 amino acids. The CDR3: CASSQESRVLAGSTDTQYF. CDR3 sequence (DNA): TGTGCCAGCAGCCAAGAAAGTCGAGTACTAGCGGGTAGCACAGATACGCAGTATTTT.

The chain uses TRBV5-1 and TRBJ2-7; 15 nucleotides line up with TRBD2. Germline loops: CDR1 SGHRS, CDR2 YFSETQ. The length of the CDR3 is 15 residues. J was trimmed by 4 bases and V by 3 bases; bases with no gene match: 2. The CDR3, as DNA: TGCGCCAGCAGCTGGGGACTAGCGGGAGGTTACGAGCAGTACTTC. This codes for CASSWGLAGGYEQYF.

This chain links TRBV28 with TRBJ2-7; D is possibly TRBD2 (5 bases). The CDR3 has 14 residues. Germline CDR1 and CDR2: MDHEN and SYDVKM. V was cut by 6 bases and J by 1 base, with 13 bases left in between. For the CDR3, the DNA is TGTGCCAGCAGAGCCCCCAGAGGGTCCTACGAGCAGTACTTC. This encodes CASRAPRGSYEQYF.

The rearrangement uses TRBV27 and TRBJ2-2; 12 nucleotides align to TRBD2. The V gene's germline CDR1 is MNHEY and CDR2 SMNVEV (reference sequence). V lost 4 bases and J lost 3; bases outside the gene matches: 3. The CDR3 is 16 amino acids. The CDR3 loop is CASSSGLAGYTGELFF. CDR3 sequence (DNA): TGTGCCAGCAGTTCCGGACTAGCGGGATACACCGGGGAGCTGTTTTTT.

The V and J genes are TRBV15 and TRBJ2-1, with D perhaps matching TRBD2 (5 bases). The V and J ends lost 3 bases and 0 bases respectively, with 9 bases between them. This CDR3 spans 15 amino acids. Germline lookup yields CDR1 LNHNV and CDR2 YYDKDF (reference sequence). This CDR3 is CATSSLGSSYNEQFF. The CDR3 region has the DNA TGTGCCACCAGCAGTTTGGGGAGCTCCTACAATGAGCAGTTCTTC.